This section outlines one T cell receptor (beta chain) sequence together with its context. These data originate in a study of T-cell reconstitution after alpha-beta-depleted transplantation in children. This CDR3 is built from 15 residues. The germline V gene has CDR1 DFQATT and CDR2 SNEGSKA (reference sequence). V was cut by 4 bases and J by 1 base, with 14 bases left in between. A library of TCRbeta sequences, prepared with unique molecular identifiers, was generated. Via MiXCR, TCRdb re-called the PCR reads, giving one row per CDR3 protein. The sample has about 580,000 distinct CDR3 sequences; 23% are singletons.

V is TRBV20-1 and J is TRBJ1-5; perhaps TRBD1 as D (5 bases). Specimen: PBMCs, mostly from graft donor cells, collected 360 days after TCRalphabeta/CD19-depleted stem cell transplant. This receptor was identified in a boy in the first two years of life who had a stem cell transplant for acute myeloid leukemia, so the T cells may come from the graft donor. The CDR3: CSATHRTSSNQPQHF. The CDR3 DNA sequence: TGCAGTGCTACCCACAGGACTTCCAGCAATCAGCCCCAGCATTTT.